Listed below are T cell receptor beta chains from one sample, sequenced in a study of OX40 agonist ivuxolimab in advanced cancers. Libraries were prepared by immunoSEQ multiplex PCR; TCRdb keeps only in-frame clonotypes and omits some of them. The data show 90,000 to 150,000 clones, with around 91% seen just once and about 0.55% held by the top ten. The sample consisted of CD4+ or CD8+ T cells sorted from blood, taken in a trial of the OX40 agonist ivuxolimab. The receptors were gathered from an adult with an advanced solid tumor such as melanoma, head and neck, liver or kidney cancer. The CDR3 runs from the conserved cysteine through the conserved F or W. Each record gives: clone size, V gene, D gene, J gene, CDR3 protein, CDR3 DNA. The D gene is left open where the match is weak. Clone size is given for some rows only: seen once, a few or many times, or a class if the clone is expanded.

NA	TRBV19	NA	TRBJ1-1	CASVLRGSLNTEAFF	TGTGCCTCCGTGCTGAGAGGCAGTTTGAACACTGAAGCTTTCTTT
few	TRBV7-2	NA	TRBJ1-5	CASSPPNQPQHF	TGTGCCAGCAGCCCTCCCAATCAGCCCCAGCATTTT
NA	TRBV2	NA	TRBJ1-3	CASSEATVSGNTIYF	TGTGCCAGCAGTGAAGCGACAGTTTCTGGAAACACCATATATTTT
NA	TRBV2	NA	TRBJ2-3	CASRRAGSTDAQYF	TGTGCCAGCAGGCGGGCAGGGTCGACAGATGCGCAGTATTTT
NA	TRBV7-2	NA	TRBJ2-7	CASSLAGTDTYEQYF	TGTGCCAGCAGCTTAGCAGGGACGGATACCTACGAGCAGTACTTC
NA	TRBV5-6	NA	TRBJ1-4	CASSLGWGATNEKLFF	TGTGCCAGCAGCTTGGGTTGGGGTGCAACTAATGAAAAACTGTTTTTT
NA	TRBV19	NA	TRBJ1-4	CATLGGLLDEKLFF	TGTGCCACCCTCGGGGGACTACTGGATGAAAAACTGTTTTTT
NA	TRBV4-3	NA	TRBJ2-7	CASSQERGLYEQYF	TGCGCCAGCAGCCAAGAGCGGGGGCTCTACGAGCAGTACTTC
NA	TRBV5-1	NA	TRBJ2-7	CASSLYNSYEQYF	TGCGCCAGCAGCCTCTACAACTCCTACGAGCAGTACTTC
once	TRBV18	NA	TRBJ2-3	CASSPLAADTQYF	TGTGCCAGCTCACCGCTAGCCGCAGATACGCAGTATTTT
NA	TRBV7-2	TRBD2	TRBJ2-7	CASSDRLAGFSYEQYF	TGTGCCAGCAGCGACCGACTAGCGGGGTTCTCCTACGAGCAGTACTTC
NA	TRBV29-1	NA	TRBJ1-6	CSVSLGAGNSPLHF	TGCAGCGTCTCCCTGGGGGCCGGGAACTCACCCCTCCACTTT
once	TRBV5-4	NA	TRBJ1-1	CASSLRDTEAFF	TGTGCCAGCAGCCTCAGGGACACTGAAGCTTTCTTT
NA	TRBV18	NA	TRBJ1-2	CASSPRDSYGYTF	TGTGCCAGCTCACCAAGGGACTCCTATGGCTACACCTTC
NA	TRBV6-5	NA	TRBJ1-3	CASKGLLDTIYF	TGTGCCAGCAAAGGGTTATTAGACACCATATATTTT
NA	TRBV30	NA	TRBJ1-3	CAWSVRGGGNTIYF	TGTGCCTGGAGTGTACGGGGAGGTGGAAACACCATATATTTT
once	TRBV10-3	TRBD1	TRBJ2-3	CAIRGTGGPDTQYF	TGTGCCATCAGAGGGACAGGGGGCCCAGATACGCAGTATTTT
NA	TRBV7-8	TRBD1	TRBJ2-3	CASSQGQGAVDTQYF	TGTGCCAGCAGCCAGGGACAGGGGGCCGTAGATACGCAGTATTTT
NA	TRBV2	NA	TRBJ1-3	CASSELGFSGNTIYF	TGTGCCAGCAGTGAATTGGGTTTCTCTGGAAACACCATATATTTT
NA	TRBV9	TRBD2	TRBJ2-3	CASSPRLATSTDTQYF	TGTGCCAGCAGCCCGCGACTAGCCACTAGCACAGATACGCAGTATTTT
NA	TRBV7-2	TRBD1	TRBJ2-5	CASSQPGQGRETQYF	TGTGCCAGCAGCCAACCGGGACAGGGACGGGAGACCCAGTACTTC
once	TRBV11-2	NA	TRBJ2-3	CASSLDTAGTDTQYF	TGTGCCAGCAGCTTAGATACAGCAGGCACAGATACGCAGTATTTT
NA	TRBV5-4	NA	TRBJ1-6	CASSRSGTSSSYNSPLHF	TGTGCCAGCAGCAGATCTGGGACTTCTAGCTCCTATAATTCACCCCTCCACTTT
NA	TRBV5-1	NA	TRBJ1-1	CASSLETRVNTEAFF	TGCGCCAGCAGCTTGGAGACTCGGGTGAACACTGAAGCTTTCTTT
NA	TRBV10-3	NA	TRBJ1-1	CAIRGGWDTEAFF	TGTGCCATCAGGGGCGGATGGGACACTGAAGCTTTCTTT
NA	TRBV4-1	TRBD2	TRBJ2-2	CASSQGLADYTGELFF	TGCGCCAGCAGCCAAGGGCTAGCGGACTACACCGGGGAGCTGTTTTTT
NA	TRBV7-2	NA	TRBJ2-3	CASSLMRGDTQYF	TGTGCCAGCAGCTTAATGAGGGGAGATACGCAGTATTTT
NA	TRBV30	NA	TRBJ1-1	CALDGGNTEAFF	TGTGCCCTCGACGGCGGAAACACTGAAGCTTTCTTT
NA	TRBV5-1	TRBD2	TRBJ2-3	CASRGGRADTQYF	TGCGCCAGCCGGGGGGGCCGTGCAGATACGCAGTATTTT
few	TRBV30	NA	TRBJ1-6	CAWRPPGSPLHF	TGTGCTTGGAGGCCCCCGGGCTCACCCCTCCACTTT
NA	TRBV10-3	NA	TRBJ2-3	CAISQGGPTDTQYF	TGTGCCATCTCCCAGGGGGGTCCGACAGATACGCAGTATTTT
NA	TRBV28	NA	TRBJ1-3	CASSPGGERAYGNTIYF	TGTGCCAGCAGTCCGGGGGGCGAGAGGGCATATGGAAACACCATATATTTT
NA	TRBV14	NA	TRBJ2-7	CASSQRGLGVEQYF	TGTGCCAGCAGCCAAAGGGGTTTGGGGGTCGAGCAGTACTTC
NA	TRBV6-5	NA	TRBJ2-5	CASRVGGVETQYF	TGTGCCAGCAGGGTTGGGGGCGTAGAGACCCAGTACTTC
NA	TRBV7-5	NA	TRBJ2-7	CARSLVRDGGGIRKYEQYF	TGTGCCAGAAGCTTAGTGAGGGATGGCGGGGGAATTAGAAAATACGAGCAGTACTTC
NA	TRBV10-3	NA	TRBJ1-2	CAISESKGPTPYGYTF	TGTGCCATCAGTGAGTCAAAGGGCCCGACCCCCTATGGCTACACCTTC
once	TRBV7-2	NA	TRBJ2-5	CASSLTYQETQYF	TGTGCCAGCAGCTTAACATATCAAGAGACCCAGTACTTC
NA	TRBV30	NA	TRBJ2-3	CAWWHPTTDTQYF	TGTGCCTGGTGGCACCCGACCACAGATACGCAGTATTTT
NA	TRBV6-5	NA	TRBJ1-1	CASTLPVSVNTEAFF	TGTGCCAGCACCCTCCCGGTATCGGTGAACACTGAAGCTTTCTTT
NA	TRBV14	NA	TRBJ2-3	CASSPGASYTDTQYF	TGTGCCAGCAGCCCCGGAGCAAGCTACACAGATACGCAGTATTTT
NA	TRBV11-3	NA	TRBJ2-2	CASSPPRGGELFF	TGTGCCAGCAGCCCCCCCCGGGGAGGGGAGCTGTTTTTT
NA	TRBV27	NA	TRBJ1-5	CASSLSWGWSNQPQHF	TGTGCCAGCAGTTTATCGTGGGGATGGAGCAATCAGCCCCAGCATTTT
NA	TRBV15	NA	TRBJ2-3	CATSRNRGGDTQYF	TGTGCCACCAGCAGAAATAGGGGGGGAGATACGCAGTATTTT
NA	TRBV6-6	TRBD1	TRBJ1-5	CASRGQGGAQPQHF	TGTGCCAGCAGGGGACAGGGTGGGGCTCAGCCCCAGCATTTT
NA	TRBV18	TRBD1	TRBJ2-7	CASSPRDRPYEQYF	TGTGCCAGCTCACCACGGGACAGACCCTACGAGCAGTACTTC
NA	TRBV9	NA	TRBJ1-5	CASSSGGNQPQHF	TGTGCCAGCAGTTCAGGGGGCAATCAGCCCCAGCATTTT
NA	TRBV19	TRBD1	TRBJ2-5	CASSIRDRGSETQYF	TGTGCCAGTAGTATAAGGGACAGGGGTTCAGAGACCCAGTACTTC
once	TRBV7-8	NA	TRBJ2-3	CASSLIASTQYF	TGTGCCAGCAGCTTAATAGCTTCTACGCAGTATTTT
NA	TRBV28	NA	TRBJ1-5	CASSSPTGSLGNQPQHF	TGTGCCAGCAGTTCCCCAACCGGCTCGTTAGGCAATCAGCCCCAGCATTTT
few	TRBV19	TRBD1	TRBJ1-1	CASILKGQANTEAFF	TGTGCCAGTATCCTTAAGGGACAGGCAAACACTGAAGCTTTCTTT
once	TRBV6-5	NA	TRBJ1-2	CASSPGGDYGYTF	TGTGCCAGCAGTCCCGGGGGGGACTATGGCTACACCTTC
NA	TRBV30	NA	TRBJ2-5	CAWSGLRGQETQYF	TGTGCCTGGAGTGGCCTCCGGGGCCAAGAGACCCAGTACTTC